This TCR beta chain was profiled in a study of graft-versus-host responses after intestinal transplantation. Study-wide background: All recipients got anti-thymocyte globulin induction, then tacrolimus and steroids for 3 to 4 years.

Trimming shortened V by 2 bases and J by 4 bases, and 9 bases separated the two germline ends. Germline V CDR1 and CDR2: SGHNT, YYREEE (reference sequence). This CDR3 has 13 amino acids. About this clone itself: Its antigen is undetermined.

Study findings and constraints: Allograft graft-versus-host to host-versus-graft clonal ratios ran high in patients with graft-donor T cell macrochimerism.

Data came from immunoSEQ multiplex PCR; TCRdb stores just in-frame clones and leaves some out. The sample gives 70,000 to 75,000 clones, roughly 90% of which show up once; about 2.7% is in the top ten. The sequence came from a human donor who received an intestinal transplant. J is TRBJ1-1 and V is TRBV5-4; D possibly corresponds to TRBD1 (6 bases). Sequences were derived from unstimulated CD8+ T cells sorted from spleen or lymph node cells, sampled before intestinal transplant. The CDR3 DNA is TGTGCCAGCAGCTTAAGGGGGTCCACTGAAGCTTTCTTT. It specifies CASSLRGSTEAFF.